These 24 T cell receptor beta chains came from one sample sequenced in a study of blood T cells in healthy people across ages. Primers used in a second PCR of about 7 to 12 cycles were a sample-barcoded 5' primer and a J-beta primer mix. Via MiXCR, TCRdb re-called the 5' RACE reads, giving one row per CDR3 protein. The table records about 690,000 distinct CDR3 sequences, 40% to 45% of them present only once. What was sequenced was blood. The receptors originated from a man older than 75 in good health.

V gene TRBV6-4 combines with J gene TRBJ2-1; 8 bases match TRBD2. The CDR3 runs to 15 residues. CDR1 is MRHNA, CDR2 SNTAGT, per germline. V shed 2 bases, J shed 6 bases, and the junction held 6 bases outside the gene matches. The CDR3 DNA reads TGTGCCAGCAGTGACAACTTCGGGACTAGCAATGAGCAGTTCTTC. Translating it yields CASSDNFGTSNEQFF.

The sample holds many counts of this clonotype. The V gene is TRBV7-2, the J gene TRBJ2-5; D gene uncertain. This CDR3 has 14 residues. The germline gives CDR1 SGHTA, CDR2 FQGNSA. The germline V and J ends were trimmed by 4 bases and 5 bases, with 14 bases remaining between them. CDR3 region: CASSSQPSGETQYF. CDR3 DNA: TGTGCCAGCAGCTCACAGCCTTCCGGGGAGACCCAGTACTTC. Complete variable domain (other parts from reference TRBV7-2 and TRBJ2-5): GAGVSQSPSNKVTEKGKDVELRCDPISGHTALYWYRQSLGQGLEFLIYFQGNSAPDKSGLPSDRFSAERTGGSVSTLTIQRTQQEDSAVYLCASSSQPSGETQYFGPGTRLLVL.

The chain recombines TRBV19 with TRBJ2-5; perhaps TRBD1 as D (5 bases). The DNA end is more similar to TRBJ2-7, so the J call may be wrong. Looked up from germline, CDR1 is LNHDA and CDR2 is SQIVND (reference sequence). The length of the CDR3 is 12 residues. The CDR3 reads CASRSQGGEQYF. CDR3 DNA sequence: TGTGCCAGTAGGAGCCAGGGTGGCGAGCAGTACTTC.

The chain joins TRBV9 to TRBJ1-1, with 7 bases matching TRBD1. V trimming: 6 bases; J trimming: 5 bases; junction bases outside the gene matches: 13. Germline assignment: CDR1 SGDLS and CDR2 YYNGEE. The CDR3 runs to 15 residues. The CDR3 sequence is CASTTSETGTTEAFF. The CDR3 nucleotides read TGTGCCAGCACGACGAGTGAGACAGGGACAACTGAAGCTTTCTTT.

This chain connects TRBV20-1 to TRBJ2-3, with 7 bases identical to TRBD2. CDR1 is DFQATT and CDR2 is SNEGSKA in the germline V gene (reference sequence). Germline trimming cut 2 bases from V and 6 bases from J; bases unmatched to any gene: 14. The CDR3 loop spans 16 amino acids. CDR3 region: CSARPFTAKLADTQYF. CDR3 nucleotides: TGCAGTGCTAGACCGTTCACAGCGAAACTAGCGGATACGCAGTATTTT.

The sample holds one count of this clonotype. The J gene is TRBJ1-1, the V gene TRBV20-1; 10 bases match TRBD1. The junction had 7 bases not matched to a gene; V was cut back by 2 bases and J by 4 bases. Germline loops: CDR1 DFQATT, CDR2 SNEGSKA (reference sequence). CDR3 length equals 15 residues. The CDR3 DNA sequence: TGCAGTGCTAGATTATGGGGACAGGGGTTCACTGAAGCTTTCTTT. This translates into CSARLWGQGFTEAFF.

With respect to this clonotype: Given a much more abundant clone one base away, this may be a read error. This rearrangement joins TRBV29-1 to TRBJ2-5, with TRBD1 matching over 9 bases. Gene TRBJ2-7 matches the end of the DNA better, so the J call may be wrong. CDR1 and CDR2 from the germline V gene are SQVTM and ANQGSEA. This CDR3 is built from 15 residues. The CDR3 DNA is TGCAGCGTTGAAGGCTTTGACAGGGGGGGGTACGAGCAGTACTTC. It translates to CSVEGFDRGGYEQYF.

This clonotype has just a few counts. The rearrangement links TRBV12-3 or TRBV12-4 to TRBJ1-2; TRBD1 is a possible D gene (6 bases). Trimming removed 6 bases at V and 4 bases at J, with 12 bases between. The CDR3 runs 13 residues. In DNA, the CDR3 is TGTGCCAGCAGACTCGGACAGTCCTATGGCTACACCTTC. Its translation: CASRLGQSYGYTF.

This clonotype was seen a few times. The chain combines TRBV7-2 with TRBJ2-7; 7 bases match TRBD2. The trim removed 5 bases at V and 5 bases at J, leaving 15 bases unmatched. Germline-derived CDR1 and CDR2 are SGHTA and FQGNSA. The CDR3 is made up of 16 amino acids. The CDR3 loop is CASSPSGRAGLHEQYF. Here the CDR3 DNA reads TGTGCCAGCAGCCCCTCGGGACGAGCGGGGCTGCACGAGCAGTACTTC.

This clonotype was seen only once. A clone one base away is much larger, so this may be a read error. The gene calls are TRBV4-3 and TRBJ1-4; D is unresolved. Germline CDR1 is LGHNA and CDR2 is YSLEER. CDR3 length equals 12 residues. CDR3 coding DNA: TGCACCAGCAGCCAAGTTGGGGATAAACTGTTTTTT. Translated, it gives CTSSQVGDKLFF.

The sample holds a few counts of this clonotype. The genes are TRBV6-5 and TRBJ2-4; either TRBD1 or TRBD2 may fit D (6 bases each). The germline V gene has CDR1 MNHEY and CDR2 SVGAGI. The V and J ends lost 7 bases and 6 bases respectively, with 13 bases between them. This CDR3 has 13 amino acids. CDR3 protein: CASKGGTVNIQYF. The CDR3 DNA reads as TGTGCCAGCAAGGGGGGAACGGTAAACATTCAGTACTTC.

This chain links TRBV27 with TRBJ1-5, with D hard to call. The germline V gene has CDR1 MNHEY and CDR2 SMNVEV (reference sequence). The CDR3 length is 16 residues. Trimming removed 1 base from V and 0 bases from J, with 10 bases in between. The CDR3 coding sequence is TGTGCCAGCAGTTTATGGTCAGTCAATAGCAATCAGCCCCAGCATTTT. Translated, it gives CASSLWSVNSNQPQHF.

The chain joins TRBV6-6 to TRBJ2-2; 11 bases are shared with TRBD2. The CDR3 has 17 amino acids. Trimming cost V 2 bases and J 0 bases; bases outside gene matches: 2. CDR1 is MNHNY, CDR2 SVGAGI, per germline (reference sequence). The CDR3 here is CASSYTSGGTNTGELFF. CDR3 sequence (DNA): TGTGCCAGCAGTTACACTAGCGGGGGCACGAACACCGGGGAGCTGTTTTTT.

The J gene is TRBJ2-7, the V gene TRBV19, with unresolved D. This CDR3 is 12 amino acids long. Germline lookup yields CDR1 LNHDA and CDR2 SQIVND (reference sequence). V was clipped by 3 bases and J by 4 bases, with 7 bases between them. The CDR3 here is CASSMNTYEQYF. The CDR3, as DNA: TGTGCCAGTAGTATGAACACTTACGAGCAGTACTTC.

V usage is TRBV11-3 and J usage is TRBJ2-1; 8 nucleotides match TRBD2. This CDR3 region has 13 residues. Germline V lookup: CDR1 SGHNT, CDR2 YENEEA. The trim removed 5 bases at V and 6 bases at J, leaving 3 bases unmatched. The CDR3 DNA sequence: TGTGCCAGCAGCAATAGCGGGATCAATGAGCAGTTCTTC. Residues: CASSNSGINEQFF.

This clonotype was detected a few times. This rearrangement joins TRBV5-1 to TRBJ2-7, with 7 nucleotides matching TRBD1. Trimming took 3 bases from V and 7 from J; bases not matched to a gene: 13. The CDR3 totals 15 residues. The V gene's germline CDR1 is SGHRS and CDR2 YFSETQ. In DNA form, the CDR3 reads TGCGCCAGCAGCTCGGGGACAGTAGATAGTGGGGAGCAGTACTTC. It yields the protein CASSSGTVDSGEQYF.

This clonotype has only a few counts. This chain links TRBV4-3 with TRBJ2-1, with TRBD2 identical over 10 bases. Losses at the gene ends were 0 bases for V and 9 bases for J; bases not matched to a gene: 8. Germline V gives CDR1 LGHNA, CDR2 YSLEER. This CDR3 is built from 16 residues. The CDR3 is CASSQDGSGRGGEQFF. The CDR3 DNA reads TGCGCCAGCAGCCAAGACGGGAGCGGGAGGGGTGGTGAGCAGTTCTTC.

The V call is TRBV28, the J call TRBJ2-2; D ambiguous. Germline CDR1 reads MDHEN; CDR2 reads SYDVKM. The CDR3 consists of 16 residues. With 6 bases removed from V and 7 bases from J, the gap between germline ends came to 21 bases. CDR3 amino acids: CASSTPGTRAYGELFF. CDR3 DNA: TGTGCCAGCAGCACCCCCGGTACGAGAGCGTACGGGGAGCTGTTTTTT.

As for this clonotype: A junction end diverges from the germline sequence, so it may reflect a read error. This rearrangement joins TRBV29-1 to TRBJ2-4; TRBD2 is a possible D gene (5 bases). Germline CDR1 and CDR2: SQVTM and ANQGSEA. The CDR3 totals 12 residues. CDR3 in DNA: TGCAGTGTTGAAGATCGGGAATACGAGCGGTACTTC. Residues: CSVEDREYERYF.

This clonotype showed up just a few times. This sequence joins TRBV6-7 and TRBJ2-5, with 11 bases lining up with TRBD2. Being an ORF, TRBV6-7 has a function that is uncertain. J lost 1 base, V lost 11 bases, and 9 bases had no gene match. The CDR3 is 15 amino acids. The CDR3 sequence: CAGNLAGGGQETQYF. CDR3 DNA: TGTGCCGGAAATCTAGCGGGAGGAGGCCAAGAGACCCAGTACTTC.

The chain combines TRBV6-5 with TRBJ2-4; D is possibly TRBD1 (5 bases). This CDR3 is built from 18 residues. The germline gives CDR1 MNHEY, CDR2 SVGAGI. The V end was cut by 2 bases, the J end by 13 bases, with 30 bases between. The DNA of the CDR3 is TGTGCCAGCAGTTACAGGCGGTCGTTAGGGGCAGGAGCTTATGAGCAGTACTTC. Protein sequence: CASSYRRSLGAGAYEQYF.

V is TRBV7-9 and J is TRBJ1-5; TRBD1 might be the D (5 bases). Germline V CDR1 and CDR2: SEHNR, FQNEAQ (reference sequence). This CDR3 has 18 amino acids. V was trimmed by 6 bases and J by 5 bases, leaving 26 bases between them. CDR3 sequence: CASRPSPNTRDVYQPQHF. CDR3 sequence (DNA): TGTGCCAGCAGGCCTTCCCCAAACACCCGGGACGTATATCAGCCCCAGCATTTT.

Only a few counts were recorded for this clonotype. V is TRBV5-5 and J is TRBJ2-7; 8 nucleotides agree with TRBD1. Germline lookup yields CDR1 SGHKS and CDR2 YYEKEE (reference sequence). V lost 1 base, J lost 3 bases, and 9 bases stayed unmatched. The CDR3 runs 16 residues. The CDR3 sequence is CASSLTGQAFNYEQYF. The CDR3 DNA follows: TGTGCCAGCAGCTTGACGGGACAGGCCTTCAACTACGAGCAGTACTTC.

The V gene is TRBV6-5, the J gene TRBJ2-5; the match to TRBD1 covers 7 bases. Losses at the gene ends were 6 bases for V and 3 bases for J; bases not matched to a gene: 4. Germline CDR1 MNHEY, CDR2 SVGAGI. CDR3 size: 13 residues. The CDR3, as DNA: TGTGCCAGCAGCGGGACAGCGAAAGAGACCCAGTACTTC. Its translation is CASSGTAKETQYF.